The 25 T cell receptor beta chains below all came from one sample that was sequenced in a study of regulatory T cells in long-lasting Graves disease. To make TCR beta libraries, researchers used iRepertoire HTBI primers and Arm-PCR of CDR3 regions. TCRdb re-analysed the multiplex PCR reads in MiXCR, keeping a single row per CDR3 protein. This table has about 320,000 distinct CDR3 sequences, more than 15% appearing once. This sample's time point: newly diagnosed GD, antithyroid drugs for less than 3 months. PBMC RNA was the source of the TCR library. Source: peripheral blood mononuclear cells (PBMCs), taken at new diagnosis, from a patient treated with antithyroid drugs. Source of these receptors: a female donor with Graves disease.

With respect to this clonotype: This likely stems from a read error, as it lies one base from a far larger clone. The rearrangement joins TRBV12-3 or TRBV12-4 to TRBJ2-3; maybe TRBD2 (5 bases). This CDR3 has 13 residues. V dropped 8 bases and J dropped 4 bases, with 13 bases sitting between them. Here the CDR3 reads CASRLRLSDTQYF. The CDR3 bases are TGTGCCAGCCGACTAAGACTATCAGATACGCAGTATTTT.

This clonotype was observed at least ten times. The chain couples TRBV27 to TRBJ1-6; D is undetermined. V lost 2 bases, J lost 6 bases, and 8 bases lay in between. CDR3 length: 14 amino acids. Germline CDR1 and CDR2: MNHEY and SMNVEV (reference sequence). The CDR3 nucleotides read TGTGCCAGCAGTTTACTCTGGAGTAATTCACCCCTCCACTTT. Protein: CASSLLWSNSPLHF.

There are a few counts of this clonotype. CDR3 coding DNA: TGTGCCAGCAGTGACGACGTGGCCACTGAAGCTTTCTTT. Protein: CASSDDVATEAFF. This chain joins TRBV2 and TRBJ1-1; D is uncertain. Germline V gene sequence: CDR1 SNHLY, CDR2 FYNNEI. The CDR3 covers 13 residues. Trimming removed 3 bases from V and 4 bases from J, with 9 bases in between. The full variable domain, completed using reference TRBV2 and TRBJ1-1, is EPEVTQTPSHQVTQMGQEVILRCVPISNHLYFYWYRQILGQKVEFLVSFYNNEISEKSEIFDDQFSVERPDGSNFTLKIRSTKLEDSAMYFCASSDDVATEAFFGQGTRLTVV.

V and J are TRBV28 and TRBJ2-3, with 13 bases fitting TRBD2. Germline-derived CDR1 and CDR2 are MDHEN and SYDVKM. This CDR3 is built from 15 residues. J lost 4 bases, V lost 6 bases, and 4 bases had no gene match. CDR3 residues: CASSQLAGGPDTQYF. In DNA, the CDR3 is TGTGCCAGCAGCCAACTAGCGGGAGGGCCAGATACGCAGTATTTT.

To note about this clonotype: A read error is possible here, since a much larger clone lies one base away. This is likely a read error, given that the CDR3 carries no conserved phenylalanine or tryptophan at its end. V and J are TRBV6-1 and TRBJ2-5, with D possibly TRBD2 on 5 matching bases. V was clipped by 1 base and J by 2 bases, with 23 bases between them. Germline V CDR1 and CDR2: MNHNS, SASEGT. The CDR3 extends over 19 amino acids. The CDR3 sequence is CASSEGSLGYGSYQETQYI. CDR3 DNA sequence: TGTGCCAGCAGTGAAGGATCGTTGGGGTATGGGAGTTATCAAGAGACCCAGTACATC.

This clonotype has at least ten counts. The chain combines TRBV20-1 with TRBJ2-5; tentatively, D is TRBD1 (6 bases). V was cut by 4 bases and J by 4 bases, with 13 bases left in between. This CDR3 comprises 13 residues. Germline CDR1 reads DFQATT; CDR2 reads SNEGSKA (reference sequence). CDR3 bases: TGCAGTGCTACGGCAGGGGCATCAGAGACCCAGTACTTC. Translating it yields CSATAGASETQYF.

This clonotype was seen ten or more times. The rearrangement joins TRBV27 to TRBJ1-1; D not resolved. The ends were cut back, 7 bases at V and 1 base at J, with 16 bases in the middle. The CDR3 has 15 residues. The germline gives CDR1 MNHEY, CDR2 SMNVEV (reference sequence). This CDR3 reads CASTAKQLRNTEAFF. The CDR3 coding sequence is TGTGCCAGCACCGCAAAACAGCTAAGGAACACTGAAGCTTTCTTT.

This clonotype was counted between two and nine times. The chain combines TRBV4-1 with TRBJ1-1; D remains ambiguous. V gave up 1 base and J gave up 0 bases, with 6 bases separating them. The CDR3 consists of 14 residues. The V gene's germline CDR1 is MGHRA and CDR2 YSYEKL. Here the CDR3 DNA reads TGCGCCAGCAGCCAAGTTTCTCTGAACACTGAAGCTTTCTTT. Amino acid sequence: CASSQVSLNTEAFF.

This clonotype was detected ten times or more. This chain links TRBV27 with TRBJ2-7; 7 nucleotides line up with TRBD1. CDR3 size: 17 residues. Germline assignment: CDR1 MNHEY and CDR2 SMNVEV (reference sequence). J lost 0 bases, V lost 6 bases, and 14 bases had no gene match. CDR3 protein: CASSWAGGLGGSYEQYF. DNA of the CDR3: TGTGCCAGCAGCTGGGCAGGGGGTCTCGGCGGCTCCTACGAGCAGTACTTC.

The rearrangement uses TRBV28 and TRBJ2-7, with a tentative D call TRBD2 (6 bases). Germline V gives CDR1 MDHEN, CDR2 SYDVKM. The CDR3 length is 15 residues. V was shortened by 6 bases and J by 8 bases, with 23 bases between the two germline ends. The DNA of the CDR3 is TGTGCCAGCAGACCTTCGGGACTCGACACTACGAAGCAGTACTTC. Encoded protein: CASRPSGLDTTKQYF. The full variable domain, with the rest looked up from reference TRBV28 and TRBJ2-7, is DVKVTQSSRYLVKRTGEKVFLECVQDMDHENMFWYRQDPGLGLRLIYFSYDVKMKEKGDIPEGYSVSREKKERFSLILESASTNQTSMYLCASRPSGLDTTKQYFGPGTRLTVT.

The chain couples TRBV20-1 to TRBJ2-7, with a weak D call TRBD1 (5 bases). This CDR3 is 12 amino acids long. The ends were cut back, 5 bases at V and 3 bases at J, with 11 bases in the middle. CDR1 DFQATT and CDR2 SNEGSKA come from the germline V gene (reference sequence). In nucleotides, the CDR3 is TGCAGTGCTGCTGGACACAACTACGAGCAGTACTTC. Amino acid sequence: CSAAGHNYEQYF.

The rearrangement uses TRBV27 and TRBJ2-3; TRBD2 matches at 7 bases. Unmatched junction bases numbered 9, after V lost 4 bases and J lost 2 bases. The CDR3 covers 16 residues. Per germline, CDR1 MNHEY and CDR2 SMNVEV (reference sequence). The CDR3 nucleotides read TGTGCCAGCAGTTCCCCGGGACTACCCGACACAGATACGCAGTATTTT. This sequence encodes CASSSPGLPDTDTQYF.

This clonotype was seen repeatedly, ten times or more. The chain has TRBV7-2 and TRBJ2-5; D may correspond to TRBD1 or TRBD2 (7 bases each). The germline V gene has CDR1 SGHTA and CDR2 FQGNSA. The CDR3 contains 15 residues. Deletions cut 6 bases from V and 6 bases from J, with 20 bases between. The CDR3 nucleotides read TGTGCCAGCAGTTTTAAGACAGGGACTAAACAGACCCAGTACTTC. This codes for CASSFKTGTKQTQYF. Filled out from reference TRBV7-2 and TRBJ2-5, the complete variable domain reads GAGVSQSPSNKVTEKGKDVELRCDPISGHTALYWYRQSLGQGLEFLIYFQGNSAPDKSGLPSDRFSAERTGGSVSTLTIQRTQQEDSAVYLCASSFKTGTKQTQYFGPGTRLLVL.

In this sample, this clonotype turned up a few times. V is TRBV18 and J is TRBJ2-1; no clear D gene. Germline V CDR1 and CDR2: KGHSH, LQKENI. The CDR3 totals 15 residues. The V gene lost 7 bases and the J gene lost 7 bases, with 20 bases spanning the gap. CDR3 in amino acids: CASFTTSGLTNEQFF. In DNA, the CDR3 is TGTGCCAGCTTCACCACCTCCGGGCTTACTAATGAGCAGTTCTTC.

This clonotype was recorded a few times. The V gene is TRBV5-8, the J gene TRBJ1-5; D is undetermined. Germline CDR1 reads SGHTS; CDR2 reads YDEGEE. The CDR3 length is 14 residues. Trimming shortened V by 5 bases and J by 11 bases, and 20 bases separated the two germline ends. CDR3 residues: CASSIVGGWVAQHF. The CDR3 DNA follows: TGTGCCAGCAGTATCGTGGGAGGATGGGTGGCCCAGCATTTT.

This clonotype was recorded at least ten times. This chain joins TRBV7-8 and TRBJ2-3; 7 nucleotides match TRBD2. The CDR3 contains 17 residues. V shed 2 bases and J 2 bases; nucleotides not matched to a gene: 10. CDR1 is SGHVS, CDR2 FQNEAQ, per germline. CDR3 sequence (DNA): TGTGCCAGCAGCTTATTGGGGACTATAACCTTCACAGATACGCAGTATTTT. It is translated as CASSLLGTITFTDTQYF.

This clonotype was seen ten or more times. The rearrangement links TRBV19 to TRBJ1-2; 7 nucleotides line up with TRBD1. The CDR3 runs 13 residues. Unmatched junction bases numbered 2, after V lost 2 bases and J lost 5 bases. Germline V lookup: CDR1 LNHDA, CDR2 SQIVND (reference sequence). The CDR3: CASSIRGPYGYTF. CDR3 bases: TGTGCCAGTAGTATAAGGGGGCCGTATGGCTACACCTTC.

The chain combines TRBV6-1 with TRBJ2-5; D is undetermined. Trimming removed 1 base at V and 7 bases at J, with 10 bases between. CDR1 is MNHNS and CDR2 is SASEGT in the germline V gene. The CDR3 is 13 amino acids. In DNA, the CDR3 is TGTGCCAGCAGTGAAGGACCGCCAAGGACCCAGTACTTC. It is translated as CASSEGPPRTQYF.

This clonotype was counted at least ten times. This rearrangement joins TRBV15 to TRBJ1-5; D remains ambiguous. CDR3 size: 12 residues. Germline V lookup: CDR1 LNHNV, CDR2 YYDKDF (reference sequence). Trimming removed 3 bases from V and 5 bases from J, with 5 bases in between. This CDR3 is CATSRQDQPQHF. CDR3 coding DNA: TGTGCCACCAGCAGGCAGGATCAGCCCCAGCATTTT.

This clonotype was counted ten times or more. The rearrangement joins TRBV2 to TRBJ1-5; 10 bases align to TRBD1. In germline, CDR1 is SNHLY, CDR2 FYNNEI. With V trimmed by 3 bases and J by 6 bases, 5 bases remained unmatched. The CDR3 loop spans 15 amino acids. The chain's CDR3 is CASSEGQGFGQPQHF. The CDR3 DNA reads as TGTGCCAGCAGTGAGGGACAGGGGTTCGGTCAGCCCCAGCATTTT.

This clonotype was seen at least ten times. V usage is TRBV19 and J usage is TRBJ1-3; D uncertain. CDR1 LNHDA and CDR2 SQIVND come from the germline V gene (reference sequence). V lost 5 bases and J lost 4, with 18 bases in between. This CDR3 is built from 16 residues. CDR3 in amino acids: CASSQRRSLSGNTIYF. CDR3 nucleotides: TGTGCCAGTAGTCAAAGACGGTCCCTCTCCGGAAACACCATATATTTT.

This clonotype was observed at least ten times. The chain recombines TRBV28 with TRBJ2-7; TRBD2 matches 7 bases. CDR1 and CDR2 from the germline V gene are MDHEN and SYDVKM. This CDR3 spans 17 amino acids. V lost 6 bases to trimming and J lost 0 bases; unmatched junction nucleotides: 14. This CDR3 reads CASSKLRREAGSYEQYF. CDR3 bases: TGTGCCAGCAGCAAACTGAGACGGGAGGCGGGCTCCTACGAGCAGTACTTC.

In this sample, this clonotype turned up many times. The chain joins TRBV10-3 to TRBJ2-2; D is uncertain. The CDR3 length is 14 residues. Germline lookup yields CDR1 ENHRY and CDR2 SYGVKD. Deletions cut 10 bases from V and 3 bases from J, with 15 bases between. The CDR3 coding sequence is TGTGCCACCAAGCTCACCGACCACACCGGGGAGCTGTTTTTT. Translation: CATKLTDHTGELFF.

This clonotype was observed at least ten times. The chain is built from TRBV19 and TRBJ2-3; D is unclear. The V end lost 7 bases, the J end lost 5 bases, and 10 bases lay between the germline ends. The V gene's germline CDR1 is LNHDA and CDR2 SQIVND (reference sequence). CDR3 length equals 12 residues. CDR3 DNA: TGTGCCAGTATGGGTATCGAAGATACGCAGTATTTT. Encoded protein: CASMGIEDTQYF.

The rearrangement links TRBV24-1 to TRBJ1-1, with a possible D match to TRBD1 (5 bases). The CDR3 extends over 14 amino acids. Germline values: CDR1 KGHDR, CDR2 SFDVKD. V shed 9 bases and J shed 3 bases, with 16 bases lying between them. CDR3 sequence: CATASGGSDTEAFF. The CDR3 DNA follows: TGTGCCACCGCGTCTGGGGGATCCGACACTGAAGCTTTCTTT.